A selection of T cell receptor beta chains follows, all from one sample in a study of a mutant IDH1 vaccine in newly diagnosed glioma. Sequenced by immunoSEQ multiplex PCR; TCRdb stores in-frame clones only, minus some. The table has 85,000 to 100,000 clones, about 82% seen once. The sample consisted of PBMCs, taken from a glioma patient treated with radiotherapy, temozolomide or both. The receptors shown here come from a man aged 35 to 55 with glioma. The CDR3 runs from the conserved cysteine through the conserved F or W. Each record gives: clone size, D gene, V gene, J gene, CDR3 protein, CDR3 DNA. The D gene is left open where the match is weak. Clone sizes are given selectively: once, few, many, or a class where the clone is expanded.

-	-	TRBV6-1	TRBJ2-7	CASSEAGPYEQYF	TGTGCCAGCAGTGAAGCTGGGCCCTACGAGCAGTACTTC
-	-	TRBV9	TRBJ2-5	CASSPRGKETQYF	TGTGCCAGCAGCCCCCGCGGGAAAGAGACCCAGTACTTC
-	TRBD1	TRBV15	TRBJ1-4	CATRTGGRNEKLFF	TGTGCCACCAGGACAGGGGGGAGGAATGAAAAACTGTTTTTT
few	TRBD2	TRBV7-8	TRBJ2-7	CASSQRGGEQYF	TGTGCCAGCAGCCAACGGGGGGGCGAGCAGTACTTC
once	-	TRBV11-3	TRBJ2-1	CASSLDPVADEQFF	TGTGCCAGCAGCTTAGACCCCGTGGCCGATGAGCAGTTCTTC
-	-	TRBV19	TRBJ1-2	CASSTDSQVVYGYTF	TGTGCCAGTAGTACGGACAGTCAAGTAGTCTATGGCTACACCTTC
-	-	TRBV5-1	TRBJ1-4	CASSGRTGEKLFF	TGCGCCAGCAGCGGTAGGACGGGGGAAAAACTGTTTTTT
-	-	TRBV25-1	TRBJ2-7	CASSGETAGTGVHEQYF	TGTGCCAGCAGTGGAGAGACCGCAGGGACGGGCGTCCACGAGCAGTACTTC
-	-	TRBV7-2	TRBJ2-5	CASSLGRDWKETQYF	TGTGCCAGCAGCTTAGGCAGGGATTGGAAAGAGACCCAGTACTTC
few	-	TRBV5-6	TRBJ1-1	CASSHPNTEAFF	TGTGCCAGCAGTCACCCGAACACTGAAGCTTTCTTT
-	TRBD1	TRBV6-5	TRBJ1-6	CASSRRQGGSPLHF	TGTGCCAGCAGCCGCCGACAGGGGGGTTCACCCCTCCACTTT
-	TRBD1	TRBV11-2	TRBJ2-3	CASSLDLGTGATTDTQYF	TGTGCCAGCAGCTTAGATCTGGGGACAGGGGCTACCACAGATACGCAGTATTTT
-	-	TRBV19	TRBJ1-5	CASSMEGYSNQPQHF	TGTGCCAGTAGTATGGAGGGGTATAGCAATCAGCCCCAGCATTTT
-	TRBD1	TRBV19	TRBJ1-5	CASSIQGASNQPQHF	TGTGCCAGTAGTATTCAGGGGGCTAGCAATCAGCCCCAGCATTTT
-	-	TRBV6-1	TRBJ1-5	CASSEGGTGGPPQHF	TGTGCCAGCAGTGAAGGAGGAACCGGAGGGCCGCCCCAGCATTTT
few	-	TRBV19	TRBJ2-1	CASSWGSYNEQFF	TGTGCCAGTAGTTGGGGCTCCTACAATGAGCAGTTCTTC
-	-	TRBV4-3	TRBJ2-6	CASSQDISGGANVLTF	TGCGCCAGCAGCCAAGATATATCGGGGGGGGCCAACGTCCTGACTTTC
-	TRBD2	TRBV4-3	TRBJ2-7	CASSQVAGGAHEQYF	TGCGCCAGCAGCCAAGTAGCGGGAGGTGCCCACGAGCAGTACTTC
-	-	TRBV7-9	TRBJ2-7	CASSPQGRGQYF	TGTGCCAGCAGCCCACAGGGTCGAGGGCAGTACTTC
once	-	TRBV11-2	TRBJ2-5	CASSLVGARETQYF	TGTGCCAGCAGCTTAGTAGGGGCACGAGAGACCCAGTACTTC
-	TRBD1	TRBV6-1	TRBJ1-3	CASTLATGAGNTIYF	TGTGCCAGCACCCTTGCGACAGGGGCTGGAAACACCATATATTTT
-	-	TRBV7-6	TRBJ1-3	CASSLAANSGNTIYF	TGTGCCAGCAGCTTAGCAGCTAACTCTGGAAACACCATATATTTT
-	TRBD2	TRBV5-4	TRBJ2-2	CASSLGGRLGGELFF	TGTGCCAGCAGCTTGGGCGGGAGATTGGGCGGGGAGCTGTTTTTT
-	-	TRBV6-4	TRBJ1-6	CASSDLAPGNSPLHF	TGTGCCAGCAGTGACCTGGCCCCTGGCAATTCACCCCTCCACTTT
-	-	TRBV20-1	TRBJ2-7	CSAADYEQYF	TGCAGTGCAGCTGATTACGAGCAGTACTTC
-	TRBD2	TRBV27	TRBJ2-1	CASSLQPSGRVYNEQFF	TGTGCCAGCAGTTTACAACCCAGCGGGAGGGTTTACAATGAGCAGTTCTTC
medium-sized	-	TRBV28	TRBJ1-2	CASSLLRANYGYTF	TGTGCCAGCAGTTTACTTCGGGCTAACTATGGCTACACCTTC
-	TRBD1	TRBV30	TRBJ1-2	CAWSVRQGGSNYGYTF	TGTGCCTGGAGTGTAAGGCAGGGGGGGTCTAACTATGGCTACACCTTC
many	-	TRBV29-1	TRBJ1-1	CSGSYVRAEAFF	TGCAGCGGGTCGTATGTTCGGGCTGAAGCTTTCTTT
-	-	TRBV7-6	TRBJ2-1	CASSPTGGQSYNEQFF	TGTGCCAGCAGTCCTACCGGGGGACAGTCCTACAATGAGCAGTTCTTC
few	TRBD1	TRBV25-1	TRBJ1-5	CASSAGGMGNQPQHF	TGTGCCAGCAGTGCAGGGGGTATGGGCAATCAGCCCCAGCATTTT
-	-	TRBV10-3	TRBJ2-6	CAISESSGTLGLAGANVLTF	TGTGCCATCAGTGAGTCAAGTGGGACATTAGGCCTAGCTGGGGCCAACGTCCTGACTTTC
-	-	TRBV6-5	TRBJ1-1	CASSTQEGYTEAFF	TGTGCCAGCAGTACCCAGGAGGGGTACACTGAAGCTTTCTTT
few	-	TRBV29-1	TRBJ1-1	CSVVPRGDTEAFF	TGCAGCGTTGTCCCAAGGGGGGACACTGAAGCTTTCTTT
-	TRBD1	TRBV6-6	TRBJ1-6	CASSYLDRAGSPLHF	TGTGCCAGCAGTTACCTCGACAGGGCAGGATCACCCCTCCACTTT
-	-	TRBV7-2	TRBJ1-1	CASSLMVGTEAFF	TGTGCCAGCAGCTTAATGGTAGGAACTGAAGCTTTCTTT
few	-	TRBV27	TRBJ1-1	CASSLSGAGLVGTEAFF	TGTGCCAGCAGTTTATCCGGGGCCGGATTGGTGGGGACTGAAGCTTTCTTT
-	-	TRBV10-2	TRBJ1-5	CASSVTLNQPQHF	TGCGCCAGCAGTGTTACGCTAAATCAGCCCCAGCATTTT
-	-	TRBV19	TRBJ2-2	CASSIATGVTGELFF	TGTGCCAGTAGTATAGCAACAGGTGTTACCGGGGAGCTGTTTTTT
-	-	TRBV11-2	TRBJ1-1	CASSSYRRRQTQAFF	TGTGCCAGCAGCTCGTATAGACGAAGACAGACACAAGCTTTCTTT
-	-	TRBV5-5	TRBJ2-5	CASSLAVGQSRGETQYF	TGTGCCAGCAGCTTGGCGGTAGGACAATCAAGGGGGGAGACCCAGTACTTC
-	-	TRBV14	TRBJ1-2	CASSQYRSDYGYTF	TGTGCCAGCAGCCAATACAGGTCTGACTATGGCTACACCTTC